This paragraph covers one T cell receptor beta chain sequence. The junction differs from germline at one of its ends, possibly a read error. The record originates from a study of blood T cell repertoires in COVID-19. The CDR3 has 13 amino acids. Per germline, CDR1 SSHAT and CDR2 FNYEAQ (reference sequence). Measured with immunoSEQ multiplex PCR; TCRdb has only the in-frame clones, and not every one. The table lists fewer than 200,000 clones, more than 75% of them singletons. This chain uses TRBV7-7 with TRBJ2-3; D is possibly TRBD2 (5 bases). The sequenced sample was peripheral blood. The source is a young man with COVID-19, enrolled during active disease. CDR3: CASSFAGADTQYF. In DNA, the CDR3 is TGTGCTAGCAGTTTTGCCGGGGCAGATACGCAGTATTTT.